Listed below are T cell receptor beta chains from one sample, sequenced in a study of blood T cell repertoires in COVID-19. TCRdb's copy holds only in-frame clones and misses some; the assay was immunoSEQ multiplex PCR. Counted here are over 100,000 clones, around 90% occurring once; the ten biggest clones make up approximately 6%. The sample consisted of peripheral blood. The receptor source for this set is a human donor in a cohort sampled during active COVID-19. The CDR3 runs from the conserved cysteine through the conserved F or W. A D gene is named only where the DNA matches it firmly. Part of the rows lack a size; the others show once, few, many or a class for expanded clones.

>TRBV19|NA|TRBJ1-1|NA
TGTGCCAGTAGTATAGGAATAGTGAACACTGAAGCTTTCTTT
CASSIGIVNTEAFF
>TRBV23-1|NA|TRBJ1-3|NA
TGCGCCAGCAGTCAATTTCCCGGGTACGGAAACACCATATATTTT
CASSQFPGYGNTIYF
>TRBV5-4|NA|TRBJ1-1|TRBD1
TGTGCCAGCAGACAAGGACAGGGAGCGGAAGCTTTCTTT
CASRQGQGAEAFF
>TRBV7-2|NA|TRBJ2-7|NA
TGTGCCAGCAGCTTTTATGCGGGTACATCCTACGAGCAGTACTTC
CASSFYAGTSYEQYF
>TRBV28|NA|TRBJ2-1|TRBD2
TGTGCCAGCAGATATCTAGCGGGAGATTATGAGCAGTTCTTC
CASRYLAGDYEQFF
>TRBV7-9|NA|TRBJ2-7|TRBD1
TGTGCCAGCAGCATAGGACAGGGGAAAGGCTACGAGCAGTACTTC
CASSIGQGKGYEQYF
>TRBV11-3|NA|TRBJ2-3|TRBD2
TGTGCCAGCAGCCTTTCTAGCGGGAGGGCCAAAGATACGCAGTATTTT
CASSLSSGRAKDTQYF
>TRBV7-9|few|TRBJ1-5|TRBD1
TGTGCCAGCAGCTTAGGGACAGGGGGCAATCAGCCCCAGCATTTT
CASSLGTGGNQPQHF
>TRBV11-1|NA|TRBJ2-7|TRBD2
TGTGCCAGCAGCTTTCGGGGGGGCAGTTCCTACGAGCAGTACTTC
CASSFRGGSSYEQYF
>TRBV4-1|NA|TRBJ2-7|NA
TGCGCCAGCAGCCAAGGGCGGGCAGTTTACGAGCAGTACTTC
CASSQGRAVYEQYF
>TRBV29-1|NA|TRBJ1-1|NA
TGCAGCGTATGGGGGGGGACCCGGAGGACTGAAGCTTTCTTT
CSVWGGTRRTEAFF
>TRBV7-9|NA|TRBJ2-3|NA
TGTGCCAGCAGCTTAGTTTTAGCTATCACAGATACGCAGTATTTT
CASSLVLAITDTQYF
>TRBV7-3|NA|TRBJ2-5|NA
TGTGCCAGCAGCACGGGACTCGGAGAGCCCCAGTACTTC
CASSTGLGEPQYF
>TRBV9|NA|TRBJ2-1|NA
TGTGCCAGCAGCGTAGCAGACTACAATGAGCAGTTCTTC
CASSVADYNEQFF
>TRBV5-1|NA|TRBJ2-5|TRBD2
TGCGCCAGCAGCTTATTAGCGGGAGTCGTAGAGACCCAGTACTTC
CASSLLAGVVETQYF
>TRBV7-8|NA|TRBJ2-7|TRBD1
TGTGCCAGCAGACTCACGGACAGGGCCTACGAGCAGTACTTC
CASRLTDRAYEQYF
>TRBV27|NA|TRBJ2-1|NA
TGTGCCAGCAGACGAATAGCGGCAAGCTCCTACAATGAGCAGTTCTTC
CASRRIAASSYNEQFF
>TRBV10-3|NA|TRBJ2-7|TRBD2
TGTGCCACCCGGACTAGCGGGAGGCTATACGAGCAGTACTTC
CATRTSGRLYEQYF
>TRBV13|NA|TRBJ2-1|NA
TGTGCCAGCAGCTTCCGGGGAGGGGGCAATGAGCAGTTCTTC
CASSFRGGGNEQFF
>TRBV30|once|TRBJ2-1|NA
TGTGCCTGGAGTACGGGACTGGGATACAATGAGCAGTTCTTC
CAWSTGLGYNEQFF
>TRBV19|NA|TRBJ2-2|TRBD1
TGTGCCAGTAGTATAGGAGGACAGGGCACCGGGGAGCTGTTTTTT
CASSIGGQGTGELFF
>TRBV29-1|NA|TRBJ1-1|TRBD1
TGCAGCGCTGACAGGGACACTGAAGCTTTCTTT
CSADRDTEAFF
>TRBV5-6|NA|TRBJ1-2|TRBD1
TGTGCCAGCAGCGTGATCCCGGGACAGGGGCGGAACTATGGCTACACCTTC
CASSVIPGQGRNYGYTF
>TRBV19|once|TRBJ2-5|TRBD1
TGTGCCAGTAGTATACCAGGGGACAGGACATTAGAGACCCAGTACTTC
CASSIPGDRTLETQYF
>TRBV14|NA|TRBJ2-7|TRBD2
TGTGCCAGCAGCCAAGTGAGCCCTTCGTATTTTAGCGGGAGTAAGGTCCACCACGAGCAGTACTTC
CASSQVSPSYFSGSKVHHEQYF
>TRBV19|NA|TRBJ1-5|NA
TGTGCCAGTAGTATGAGCGGGGACGGGAATAATCAGCCCCAGCATTTT
CASSMSGDGNNQPQHF
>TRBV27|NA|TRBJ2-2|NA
TGTGCCAGCAGTCTAAAACAGGTCGCCGGGGAGCTGTTTTTT
CASSLKQVAGELFF
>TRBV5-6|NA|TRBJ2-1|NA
TGTGCCAGCAGCGCTACCTACTACAATGAGCAGTTCTTC
CASSATYYNEQFF
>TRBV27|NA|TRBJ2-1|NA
TGTGCCAGCAGACGGGGATACAATGAGCAGTTCTTC
CASRRGYNEQFF
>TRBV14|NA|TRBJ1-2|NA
TGTGCCAGCAGCCTTTCGACAGGACCCTATGGCTACACCTTC
CASSLSTGPYGYTF
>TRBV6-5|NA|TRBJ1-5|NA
TGTGCCAGCAGTTACCAGCTCAGGGGTGAACCCCAGCATTTT
CASSYQLRGEPQHF
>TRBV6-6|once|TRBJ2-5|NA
TGTGCCAGCACCCAAACCGTGGGAGGGGGTCGAGAGACCCAGTACTTC
CASTQTVGGGRETQYF
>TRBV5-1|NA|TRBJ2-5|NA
TGCGCCAGCAGCTTGAGAACAGGGCTAACGGAGACCCAGTACTTC
CASSLRTGLTETQYF
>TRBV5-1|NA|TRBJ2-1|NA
TGCGCCAGCAGCTTAACAGGGAATGAGCAGTTCTTC
CASSLTGNEQFF
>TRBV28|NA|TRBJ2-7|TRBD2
TGTGCCAGCAGTTCCCCAGCTAGCGGATCGAAGTACGAGCAGTACTTC
CASSSPASGSKYEQYF
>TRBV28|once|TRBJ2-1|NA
TGTGCCAGCAGTTTCACCGGAGCAAGAGCTCGACGGGAGCAGTTCTTC
CASSFTGARARREQFF
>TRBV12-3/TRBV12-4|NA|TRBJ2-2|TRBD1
TGTGCCAGCCAGGGGGATGGTGCGGGGGAGCTGTTTTTT
CASQGDGAGELFF
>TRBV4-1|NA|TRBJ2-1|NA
TGCGCCAGCAGCCAAGCAGGGAATGAGCAGTTCTTC
CASSQAGNEQFF
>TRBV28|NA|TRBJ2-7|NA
TGTGCCAGCAGTTTATATGTTCGTTCCGAGCAGTACTTC
CASSLYVRSEQYF
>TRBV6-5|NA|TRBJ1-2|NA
TGTGCCAGCAGACCTCGCGGCTATGGCTACACCTTC
CASRPRGYGYTF